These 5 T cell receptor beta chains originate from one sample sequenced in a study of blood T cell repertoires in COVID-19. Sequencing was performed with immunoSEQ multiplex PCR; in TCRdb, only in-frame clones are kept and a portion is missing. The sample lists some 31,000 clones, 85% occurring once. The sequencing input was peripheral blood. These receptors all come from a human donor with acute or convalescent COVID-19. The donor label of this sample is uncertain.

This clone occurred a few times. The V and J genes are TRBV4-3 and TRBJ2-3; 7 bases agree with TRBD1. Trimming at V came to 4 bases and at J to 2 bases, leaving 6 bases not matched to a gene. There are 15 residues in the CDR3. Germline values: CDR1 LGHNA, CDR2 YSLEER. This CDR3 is CASSLTGIATDTQYF. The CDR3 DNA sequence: TGCGCCAGCAGCCTGACAGGGATAGCCACAGATACGCAGTATTTT.

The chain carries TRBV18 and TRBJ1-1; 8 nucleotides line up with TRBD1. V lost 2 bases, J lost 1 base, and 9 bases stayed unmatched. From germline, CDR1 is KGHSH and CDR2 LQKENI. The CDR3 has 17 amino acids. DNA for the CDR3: TGTGCCAGCTCACCAAACAGCCAGGGGGCGGGGAACACTGAAGCTTTCTTT. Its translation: CASSPNSQGAGNTEAFF.

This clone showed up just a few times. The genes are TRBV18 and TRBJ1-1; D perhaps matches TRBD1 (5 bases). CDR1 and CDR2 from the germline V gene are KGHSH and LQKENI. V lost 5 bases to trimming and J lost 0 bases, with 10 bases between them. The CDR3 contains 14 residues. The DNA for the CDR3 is TGTGCCAGCTCAGCGGGAGGGGTGAACACTGAAGCTTTCTTT. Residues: CASSAGGVNTEAFF.

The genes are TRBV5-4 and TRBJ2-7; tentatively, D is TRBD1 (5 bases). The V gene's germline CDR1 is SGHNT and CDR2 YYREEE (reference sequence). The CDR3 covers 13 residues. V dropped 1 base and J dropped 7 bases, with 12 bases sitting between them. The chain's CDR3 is CASSLNQGPEQYF. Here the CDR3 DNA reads TGTGCCAGCAGCTTGAATCAGGGCCCGGAGCAGTACTTC.

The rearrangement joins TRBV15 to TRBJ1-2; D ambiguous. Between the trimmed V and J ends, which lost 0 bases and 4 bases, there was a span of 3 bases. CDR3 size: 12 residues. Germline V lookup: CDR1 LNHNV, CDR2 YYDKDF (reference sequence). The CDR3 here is CATSRDSYGYTF. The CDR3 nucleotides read TGTGCCACCAGCAGAGACAGCTATGGCTACACCTTC.